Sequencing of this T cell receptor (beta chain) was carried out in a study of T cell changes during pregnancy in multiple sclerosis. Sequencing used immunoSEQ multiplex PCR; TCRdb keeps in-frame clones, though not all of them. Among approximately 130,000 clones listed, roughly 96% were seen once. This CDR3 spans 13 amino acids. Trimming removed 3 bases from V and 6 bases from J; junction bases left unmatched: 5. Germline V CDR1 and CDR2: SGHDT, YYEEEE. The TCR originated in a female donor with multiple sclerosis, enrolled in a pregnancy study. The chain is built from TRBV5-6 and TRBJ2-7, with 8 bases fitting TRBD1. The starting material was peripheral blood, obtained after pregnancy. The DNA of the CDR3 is TGTGCCAGCAGCTGGACAGGGCGGCGCGAGCAGTACTTC. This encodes CASSWTGRREQYF.